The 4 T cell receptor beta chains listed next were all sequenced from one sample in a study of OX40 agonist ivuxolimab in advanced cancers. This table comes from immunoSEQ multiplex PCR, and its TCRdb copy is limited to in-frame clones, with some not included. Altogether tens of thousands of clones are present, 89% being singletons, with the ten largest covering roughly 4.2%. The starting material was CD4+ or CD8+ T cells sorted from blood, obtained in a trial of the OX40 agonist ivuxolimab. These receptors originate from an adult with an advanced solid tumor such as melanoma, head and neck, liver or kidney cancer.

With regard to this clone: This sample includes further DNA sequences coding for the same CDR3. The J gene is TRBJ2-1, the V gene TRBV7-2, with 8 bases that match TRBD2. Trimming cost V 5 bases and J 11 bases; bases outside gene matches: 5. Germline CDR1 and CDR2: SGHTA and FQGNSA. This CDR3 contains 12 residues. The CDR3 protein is CASSIGLAQQFF. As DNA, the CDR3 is TGTGCCAGCAGCATTGGACTAGCCCAGCAGTTCTTC.

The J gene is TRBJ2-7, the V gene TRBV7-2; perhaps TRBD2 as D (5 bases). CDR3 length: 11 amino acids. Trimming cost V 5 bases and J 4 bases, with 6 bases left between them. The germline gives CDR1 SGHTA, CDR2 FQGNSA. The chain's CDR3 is CASSPGYEQYF. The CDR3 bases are TGTGCCAGCAGCCCGGGATACGAGCAGTACTTC.

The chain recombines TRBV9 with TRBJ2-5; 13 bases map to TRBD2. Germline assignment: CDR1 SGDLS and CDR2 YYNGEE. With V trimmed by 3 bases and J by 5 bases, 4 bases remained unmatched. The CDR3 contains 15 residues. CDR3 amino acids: CASSARTSGSETQYF. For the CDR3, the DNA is TGTGCCAGCAGCGCTAGGACTAGCGGGAGTGAGACCCAGTACTTC.

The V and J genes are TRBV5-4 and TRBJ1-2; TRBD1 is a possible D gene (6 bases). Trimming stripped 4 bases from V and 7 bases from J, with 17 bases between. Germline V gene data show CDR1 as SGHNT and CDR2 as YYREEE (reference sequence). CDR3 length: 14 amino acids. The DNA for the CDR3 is TGTGCCAGCAGCCCGACCTTGGGGGCGGGTGGCTACACCTTC. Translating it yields CASSPTLGAGGYTF.